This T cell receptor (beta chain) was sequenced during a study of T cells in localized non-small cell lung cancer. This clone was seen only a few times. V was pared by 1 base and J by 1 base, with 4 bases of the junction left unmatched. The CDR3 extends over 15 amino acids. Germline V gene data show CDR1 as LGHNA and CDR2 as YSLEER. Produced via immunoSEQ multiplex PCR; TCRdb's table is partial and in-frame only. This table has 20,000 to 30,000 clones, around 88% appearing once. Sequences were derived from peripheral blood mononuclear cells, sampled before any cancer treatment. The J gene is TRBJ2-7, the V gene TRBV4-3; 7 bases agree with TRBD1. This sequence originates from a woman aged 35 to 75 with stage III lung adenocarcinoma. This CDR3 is CASSQAETGSYEQYF. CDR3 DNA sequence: TGCGCCAGCAGCCAAGCCGAGACAGGGTCCTACGAGCAGTACTTC.